These T cell receptor beta chains were read from a single sample in a study of T cell repertoires in cytomegalovirus infection. TCRdb recomputed calls from the reads with MiXCR, one row per CDR3 protein. This table has about 260,000 distinct CDR3 sequences, about 13% appearing once. Sequenced: PBMCs. The receptors were gathered from a human donor in good health (CMV status not recorded). Some clones in this sample may be carry-over from other donors' samples. Both conserved end residues are part of each CDR3.

J gene: TRBJ2-3
V gene: TRBV20-1
CDR3 protein: CSASLRGGDTQYF

J gene: TRBJ2-2
V gene: TRBV2
CDR3 protein: CASRASPGDTGELFF

J gene: TRBJ2-7
V gene: TRBV19
CDR3 protein: CASSWTSGGTHYEQYF

J gene: TRBJ1-2
V gene: TRBV6-1
CDR3 protein: CASSEARKGGYGYTF

J gene: TRBJ2-5
V gene: TRBV28
CDR3 protein: CASSSLGTQYF

J gene: TRBJ1-6
V gene: TRBV7-2
CDR3 protein: CASSLAGPPFNSPLHF

J gene: TRBJ2-3
V gene: TRBV5-6
CDR3 protein: CASSLLPGITDTQYF

J gene: TRBJ2-1
V gene: TRBV7-8
CDR3 protein: CASSLEVREEQFF

J gene: TRBJ2-7
V gene: TRBV2
CDR3 protein: CASIEQGYEQYF

J gene: TRBJ2-7
V gene: TRBV28
CDR3 protein: CASTRTVTEQHF

J gene: TRBJ1-5
V gene: TRBV7-6
CDR3 protein: CASSESPDYGWQPQHF

J gene: TRBJ1-1
V gene: TRBV23-1
CDR3 protein: CASSQSYTRRRGAFF

J gene: TRBJ2-7
V gene: TRBV6-2/TRBV6-3
CDR3 protein: CASNHGTGYEQYF

J gene: TRBJ1-2
V gene: TRBV7-9
CDR3 protein: CASSPPPPYGYTF

J gene: TRBJ2-1
V gene: TRBV7-6
CDR3 protein: CASRGLAGEQFF

J gene: TRBJ1-2
V gene: TRBV14
CDR3 protein: CASSYAAGLGDGYTF

J gene: TRBJ2-5
V gene: TRBV28
CDR3 protein: CASSDLAGVGRETQYF

J gene: TRBJ2-1
V gene: TRBV5-1
CDR3 protein: CASSLPGGYNEQFF

J gene: TRBJ2-4
V gene: TRBV6-6
CDR3 protein: CASSFPGAENIQYF

J gene: TRBJ2-1
V gene: TRBV11-2
CDR3 protein: CASSLLTGNNEQFF

J gene: TRBJ2-1
V gene: TRBV10-3
CDR3 protein: CAIMASGSNEQFF

J gene: TRBJ1-4
V gene: TRBV4-3
CDR3 protein: CASSQSMVTIEKLFF

J gene: TRBJ1-1
V gene: TRBV29-1
CDR3 protein: CSVEDRRVALANTEAFF

J gene: TRBJ2-5
V gene: TRBV20-1
CDR3 protein: CSGGSPKGETQYF

J gene: TRBJ1-2
V gene: TRBV9
CDR3 protein: CASSVDPGQGAGYTF

J gene: TRBJ1-5
V gene: TRBV6-2/TRBV6-3
CDR3 protein: CASSYSDPRRGNQPQHF

J gene: TRBJ2-1
V gene: TRBV20-1
CDR3 protein: CSARELAYSYNEQFF

J gene: TRBJ2-1
V gene: TRBV19
CDR3 protein: CASSSGGGLTLSYNEQFF

J gene: TRBJ2-7
V gene: TRBV28
CDR3 protein: CASRTSGSSYGQYF

J gene: TRBJ2-1
V gene: TRBV7-3
CDR3 protein: CASSQIAGGPYNEQFF

J gene: TRBJ1-1
V gene: TRBV29-1
CDR3 protein: CSVGDRNGFEAFF

J gene: TRBJ2-5
V gene: TRBV7-2
CDR3 protein: CASSSPPGGHKETQYF